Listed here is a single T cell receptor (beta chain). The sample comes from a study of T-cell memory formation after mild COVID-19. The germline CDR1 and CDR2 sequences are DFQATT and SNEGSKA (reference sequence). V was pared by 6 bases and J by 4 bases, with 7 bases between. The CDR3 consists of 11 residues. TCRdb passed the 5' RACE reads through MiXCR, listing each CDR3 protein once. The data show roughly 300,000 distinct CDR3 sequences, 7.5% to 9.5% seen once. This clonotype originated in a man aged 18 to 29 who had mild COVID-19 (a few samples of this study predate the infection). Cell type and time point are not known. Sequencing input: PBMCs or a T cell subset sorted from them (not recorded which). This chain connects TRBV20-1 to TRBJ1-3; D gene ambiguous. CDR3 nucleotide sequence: TGCAGTGCCCCTCGAGGAAACACCATATATTTT. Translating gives CSAPRGNTIYF.